Below, 11 T cell receptor beta chains from the same sample are listed, as sequenced in a study of T cell changes during pregnancy in multiple sclerosis. Here immunoSEQ multiplex PCR was the method, and the copy in TCRdb shows in-frame clones only, minus some. The table includes around 44,000 clones, over 80% detected once. The sequenced sample was peripheral blood. Every receptor here comes from a female donor with multiple sclerosis, enrolled in a pregnancy study.

This chain uses TRBV28 with TRBJ1-1; no firm D call. This CDR3 has 14 residues. V was shortened by 0 bases and J by 5 bases, with 10 bases between the two germline ends. CDR1 is MDHEN, CDR2 SYDVKM, per germline. The CDR3 region has the DNA TGTGCCAGCAGTTTATGGGCGGCGGGGACTGAAGCTTTCTTT. Protein product: CASSLWAAGTEAFF.

This chain links TRBV19 with TRBJ2-7, with D possibly being TRBD1 (6 bases). With 9 bases removed from V and 2 bases from J, the gap between germline ends came to 14 bases. Germline V gene lookup returns CDR1 LNHDA and CDR2 SQIVND (reference sequence). The CDR3 is 13 amino acids. CDR3 in DNA: TGTGCCAGCTCGGAACAGGGACCCTACGAGCAGTACTTC. Its protein is CASSEQGPYEQYF. The entire variable domain, with the rest obtained from reference TRBV19 and TRBJ2-7, is as follows: DGGITQSPKYLFRKEGQNVTLSCEQNLNHDAMYWYRQDPGQGLRLIYYSQIVNDFQKGDIAEGYSVSREKKESFPLTVTSAQKNPTAFYLCASSEQGPYEQYFGPGTRLTVT.

The chain has TRBV7-2 and TRBJ1-2, with D unresolved. The length of the CDR3 is 16 residues. The germline V and J ends were trimmed by 1 base and 5 bases, with 17 bases remaining between them. Germline V gene lookup returns CDR1 SGHTA and CDR2 FQGNSA. CDR3 sequence: CASSLDGGSPPYGYTF. The DNA of the CDR3 is TGTGCCAGCAGCTTAGACGGCGGCAGCCCCCCGTATGGCTACACCTTC.

The V and J genes are TRBV5-1 and TRBJ2-3, with 7 bases that match TRBD1. V trimming: 4 bases; J trimming: 5 bases; junction bases outside the gene matches: 4. Germline CDR1 and CDR2: SGHRS and YFSETQ. The CDR3 is made up of 13 amino acids. The DNA for the CDR3 is TGCGCCAGCAGCCATACAGGGGAAGATACGCAGTATTTT. It encodes CASSHTGEDTQYF.

The V gene is TRBV30, the J gene TRBJ1-3; possibly TRBD1 for D (6 bases). This CDR3 has 12 residues. Per germline, CDR1 GTSNPN and CDR2 SVGIG (reference sequence). Between the trimmed V and J ends, which lost 4 bases and 2 bases, there was a span of 6 bases. As DNA, the CDR3 is TGTGCCTGGACAGGGGCTGGAAACACCATATATTTT. Translation gives CAWTGAGNTIYF.

This chain uses TRBV2 with TRBJ1-1; D gene unclear. This CDR3 has 14 amino acids. The germline V gene has CDR1 SNHLY and CDR2 FYNNEI. V dropped 10 bases and J dropped 1 base, with 16 bases sitting between them. CDR3 protein: CATQSEIGNTEAFF. CDR3 DNA: TGTGCCACCCAGTCCGAAATAGGGAACACTGAAGCTTTCTTT.

The rearrangement joins TRBV11-3 to TRBJ2-1; maybe TRBD2 (6 bases). CDR1 is SGHNT and CDR2 is YENEEA in the germline V gene. The CDR3 has 15 amino acids. Deletions cut 1 base from V and 3 bases from J, with 10 bases between. CDR3 coding DNA: TGTGCCAGCAGCTTAGGGGGGGACGACTACAATGAGCAGTTCTTC. Translating gives CASSLGGDDYNEQFF. Using reference TRBV11-3 and TRBJ2-1 for the parts outside the CDR3, the full variable domain is EAGVVQSPRYKIIEKKQPVAFWCNPISGHNTLYWYLQNLGQGPELLIRYENEEAVDDSQLPKDRFSAERLKGVDSTLKIQPAELGDSAVYLCASSLGGDDYNEQFFGPGTRLTVL.

The chain uses TRBV5-4 and TRBJ2-1; 10 bases agree with TRBD2. CDR3 length equals 19 residues. The V gene end was trimmed by 0 bases and the J gene end by 0 bases; junction bases not matched to a gene: 9. CDR1 and CDR2 from the germline V gene are SGHNT and YYREEE (reference sequence). The CDR3 DNA follows: TGTGCCAGCAGCTTGGGGGGGTCTAGCGGGAGAAGCTCCTACAATGAGCAGTTCTTC. It is translated as CASSLGGSSGRSSYNEQFF.

The V gene is TRBV29-1, the J gene TRBJ1-2; 7 nucleotides align to TRBD1. V gave up 2 bases and J gave up 5 bases; unmatched junction bases: 8. Germline assignment: CDR1 SQVTM and CDR2 ANQGSEA. The CDR3 loop spans 14 amino acids. CDR3 DNA: TGCAGCGTTGAAAAAGAGGGGGCTGGGTATGGCTACACCTTC. Translated: CSVEKEGAGYGYTF.

The chain couples TRBV9 to TRBJ1-3; D gene unclear. V lost 3 bases, J lost 4 bases, and 17 bases lay in between. Germline V gene lookup returns CDR1 SGDLS and CDR2 YYNGEE. The CDR3 loop spans 16 amino acids. The CDR3 DNA reads as TGTGCCAGCAGCGCCAAGAATCGGGCGACAGGAAACACCATATATTTT. Translation gives CASSAKNRATGNTIYF.

Details on this clone: A read error likely explains this, since a far larger clone differs by one base. This chain links TRBV6-4 with TRBJ2-2, with 7 bases aligning to TRBD2. CDR3 size: 14 residues. J was trimmed by 6 bases and V by 2 bases; bases with no gene match: 3. CDR1 and CDR2 (germline): MRHNA, SNTAGT. The CDR3 nucleotides are TGTGCCAGCAGTGACGGGACTAACGCCGGGGAGCTGTTTTTT. Protein product: CASSDGTNAGELFF.